What follows are 5 T cell receptor beta chains derived from one specimen sequenced in a study of T cell repertoires in cytomegalovirus infection. For these receptors, no antigen is known. TCRdb passed the reads through MiXCR, listing each CDR3 protein once. This sample yields some 590,000 distinct CDR3 sequences, of which about 39% are seen a single time; 48% belongs to the top ten. The source was cultured PBMCs, collected from culture after CMV antigen stimulation. The receptor source for this set is a human donor in good health (CMV status not recorded). Some clones in this sample may be carry-over from other donors' samples.

The J gene is TRBJ2-4, the V gene TRBV4-3; a weak D match, TRBD1 (5 bases). Trimming left V 1 base short and J 8 bases short, with 9 bases between. The germline CDR1 and CDR2 sequences are LGHNA and YSLEER. The CDR3 length is 13 residues. CDR3 sequence (DNA): TGCGCCAGCAGCCAAGCCAGGGAAGACATTCAGTACTTC. It encodes CASSQAREDIQYF.

V usage is TRBV7-4 and J usage is TRBJ2-4; 9 positions agree with TRBD2. V dropped 5 bases and J dropped 6; count of bases not matched to a gene: 14. Germline CDR1 and CDR2: SGHVT and SQSDAQ. This CDR3 is built from 17 residues. DNA of the CDR3: TGTGCCAGCAGCCTTCGTAGCGGGAGCGGAGGGCCAAACATTCAGTACTTC. It codes for CASSLRSGSGGPNIQYF.

V is TRBV29-1 and J is TRBJ2-7, with 8 bases identical to TRBD1. J lost 5 bases, V lost 0 bases, and 9 bases had no gene match. This CDR3 is built from 15 residues. The germline V gene encodes CDR1 SQVTM and CDR2 ANQGSEA. CDR3 DNA: TGCAGCGTTGAAGATCGCGGCAGGGGGCAGGACGAGCAGTACTTC. Encoded protein: CSVEDRGRGQDEQYF.

The genes are TRBV7-9 and TRBJ1-1, with a weak D call TRBD1 (6 bases). Germline-derived CDR1 and CDR2 are SEHNR and FQNEAQ (reference sequence). This CDR3 contains 14 residues. The V and J ends lost 4 bases and 3 bases respectively, with 12 bases between them. In DNA, the CDR3 is TGTGCCAGCAGCTCCCAGGGGTCGTACACTGAAGCTTTCTTT. Translation: CASSSQGSYTEAFF.

This clonotype was seen a handful of times. The gene calls are TRBV12-3 or TRBV12-4 and TRBJ2-7; unclear D gene. V was pared by 2 bases and J by 3 bases, with 8 bases between. The CDR3 consists of 13 residues. The CDR3 sequence is CASSLLDRYEQYF. CDR3 bases: TGTGCCAGCAGTTTATTGGACCGCTACGAGCAGTACTTC.